This T cell receptor (beta chain) was sequenced during a study of breast tumors, draining lymph nodes, adjacent tissues (dated by TCRdb to between 2015 and 2016). Background on the whole study: The study compared TCR beta repertoires across tumor, adjacent nontumor tissue and axillary lymph nodes from breast cancer patients. The study aimed to assess the relationships and possible T-cell exchange between tumor, surrounding tissue and draining lymph node repertoires in human breast cancer. Findings and caveats that apply to the study as a whole: The study presented the conclusion that tumor T cells originate in lymph nodes as consistent with a hypothesis, not as something directly demonstrated. Tumor T-cell repertoires showed less diversity than lymph node repertoires and more diversity than nontumor tissue repertoires, and tumor T-cell repertoires showed preferential V and J gene usage. The similarity between tumor and nontumor tissue repertoires was significantly greater in luminal-like breast cancer than in basal-like breast cancer. The data were considered consistent with most tumor T cells being derived from the lymph node and subsequently expanding within tumor tissue.

A note on this clonotype: No cognate antigen has been identified for it. No qualities accompany the bases; no much larger clone lies one base away.

In the germline V gene, CDR1 corresponds to SGHRS and CDR2 to YFSETQ. Inclusive of the bounding cysteine and phenylalanine, the CDR3 is 13 residues long. The retained sequence is limited to the CDR3, 39 bases, with the frame set at the first base. V drops 2 bases and J drops 1 base, leaving 7 bases in between. Instrument on record: Illumina HiSeq 2000. TCR beta chain libraries were generated by multiplex PCR amplification. High-throughput sequencing was used to analyze the amplified TCR beta chain products. The raw public reads went through TCRdb reprocessing: fastp at Q25, MiXCR clone calling, in-frame beta chains kept. CDR3 protein duplicates are merged, each entry listing the most common genes and DNA. Within this sample are 15,000 to 20,000 distinct CDR3 sequences, with approximately 42% of them counted one time only. Together, the top ten hold 15% to 25% of the sample.

The sequence derives from a female donor with breast cancer. Some clones in this sample may be carry-over from other donors' samples. The receptor chain draws on TRBV5-1 and TRBJ2-7, with TRBD1 tentatively as D gene (6 bases match). Sequencing used breast tumor tissue. The CDR3 protein: CASSFGQSYEQYF. The base sequence is TGCGCCAGCAGCTTTGGACAGTCCTACGAGCAGTACTTC.